This passage covers 20 T cell receptor beta chains from one sample sequenced in a study of shared clonotypes between healthy human individuals. TCRdb's table, derived via immunoSEQ multiplex PCR, lists solely in-frame clones and lacks some. The table records around 2.3 million clones, 90% to 97% of them present only once. Sample: naive CD4+ T cells sorted from blood. Subset here: CD45RA+ positively selected. The receptor source for this set is a man aged 18 to 30 in good health.

This rearrangement joins TRBV10-3 to TRBJ2-6; the match to TRBD1 covers 7 bases. The CDR3 extends over 15 amino acids. Germline CDR1 and CDR2: ENHRY and SYGVKD. Trimming cost V 8 bases and J 1 base; bases outside gene matches: 5. The CDR3 sequence is CAIGRQGSGANVLTF. The CDR3 nucleotides are TGTGCCATCGGACGACAGGGATCTGGGGCCAACGTCCTGACTTTC.

This chain joins TRBV6-5 and TRBJ2-7; the match to TRBD1 covers 9 bases. CDR3 length: 15 amino acids. With V trimmed by 0 bases and J by 3 bases, 3 bases remained unmatched. Germline CDR1 reads MNHEY; CDR2 reads SVGAGI. DNA of the CDR3: TGTGCCAGCAGTTACTCGGGACAGGGTCACTACGAGCAGTACTTC. This translates into CASSYSGQGHYEQYF.

The chain is built from TRBV19 and TRBJ1-1, with D maybe TRBD1 (6 bases). V was cut by 1 base and J by 1 base, with 7 bases left in between. This CDR3 has 14 amino acids. CDR1 and CDR2 (germline): LNHDA, SQIVND (reference sequence). For the CDR3, the DNA is TGTGCCAGTAGTATAGCGACAGGGAACACTGAAGCTTTCTTT. Translation: CASSIATGNTEAFF.

The chain carries TRBV4-3 and TRBJ2-1; D is perhaps TRBD2 (5 bases). The CDR3 consists of 16 residues. Trimming stripped 1 base from V and 4 bases from J, with 14 bases between. Per the germline V gene, CDR1 is LGHNA and CDR2 is YSLEER. CDR3 nucleotides: TGCGCCAGCAGCCAAGGCCCCCAGCGGCCGTACAATGAGCAGTTCTTC. It is translated as CASSQGPQRPYNEQFF.

In this sample, this clone turned up once. The chain combines TRBV2 with TRBJ1-5, with TRBD1 matching over 7 bases. Germline CDR1 SNHLY, CDR2 FYNNEI. V lost 10 bases, J lost 9 bases, and 15 bases stayed unmatched. This CDR3 has 14 residues. The DNA of the CDR3 is TGTGCCACCCAAAGGGACAGCCAGGAGGGGCCCCAGCATTTT. It translates to CATQRDSQEGPQHF.

The chain couples TRBV9 to TRBJ2-4, with a weak D call TRBD2 (5 bases). Per germline, CDR1 SGDLS and CDR2 YYNGEE. CDR3 length equals 14 residues. Trimming stripped 4 bases from V and 8 bases from J, with 16 bases between. CDR3 region: CASSLGVGGYIQYF. CDR3 DNA sequence: TGTGCCAGCAGCCTAGGCGTAGGAGGCTACATTCAGTACTTC.

The V gene is TRBV10-3, the J gene TRBJ2-5; D unclear. The DNA matches TRBJ2-7 better at its end, which makes the J call doubtful. The CDR3 sequence is 13 residues long. The V gene's germline CDR1 is ENHRY and CDR2 SYGVKD. CDR3 region: CAISERAPYEQYF. The CDR3 DNA is TGTGCCATCAGTGAGAGGGCCCCCTACGAGCAGTACTTC.

For this clone: The same CDR3 also results from other DNA sequences found in this sample. This rearrangement joins TRBV9 to TRBJ2-5; D unresolved. V was cut by 0 bases and J by 4 bases, with 7 bases left in between. The germline V gene has CDR1 SGDLS and CDR2 YYNGEE. The CDR3 covers 13 residues. DNA for the CDR3: TGTGCCAGCAGCGTAGGCAGTGGAGAGACCCAGTACTTC. Translated: CASSVGSGETQYF.

The gene calls are TRBV30 and TRBJ2-1, with D unclear. This CDR3 is 15 amino acids long. Trimming left V 4 bases short and J 8 bases short, with 21 bases between. Germline-derived CDR1 and CDR2 are GTSNPN and SVGIG (reference sequence). CDR3 sequence: CAWTMNAPIVDEQFF. The DNA for the CDR3 is TGTGCCTGGACAATGAACGCTCCGATAGTCGATGAGCAGTTCTTC.

As DNA, the CDR3 is TGTGCCTGGAGTCAGCGGCCGGCGGATCAGCCCCAGCATTTT. Translating gives CAWSQRPADQPQHF. The gene calls are TRBV30 and TRBJ1-5; no clear D gene. Germline V gene sequence: CDR1 GTSNPN, CDR2 SVGIG (reference sequence). Trimming took off 2 bases at V and 5 bases at J, with 13 bases between the two ends. CDR3 length: 14 amino acids.

Note on this clone: This sample includes further DNA sequences coding for the same CDR3. The rearrangement uses TRBV6-5 and TRBJ1-1; D possibly corresponds to TRBD1 (6 bases). Germline CDR1 is MNHEY and CDR2 is SVGAGI. V was trimmed by 5 bases and J by 1 base, leaving 11 bases between them. The CDR3 sequence is 14 residues long. CDR3 nucleotide sequence: TGTGCCAGCAGTCGGGGGCGACCGAACACTGAAGCTTTCTTT. Translated: CASSRGRPNTEAFF.

This chain connects TRBV18 to TRBJ2-7, with 9 bases that match TRBD1. This CDR3 contains 15 residues. The ends lost 6 bases at V and 6 bases at J; junction bases unmatched: 12. The germline gives CDR1 KGHSH, CDR2 LQKENI. CDR3 protein: CASSLTGGAVSEQYF. CDR3 in DNA: TGTGCCAGCTCTCTTACAGGGGGCGCCGTGTCCGAGCAGTACTTC.

The V gene is TRBV9, the J gene TRBJ2-7; D is undetermined. Per germline, CDR1 SGDLS and CDR2 YYNGEE. Trimming took off 0 bases at V and 1 base at J, with 11 bases between the two ends. The CDR3 extends over 15 amino acids. CDR3 nucleotide sequence: TGTGCCAGCAGCGTAGACGGAACCCCTTCCTACGAGCAGTACTTC. This translates into CASSVDGTPSYEQYF.

The chain joins TRBV6-1 to TRBJ2-3; D may match TRBD1 or TRBD2 (6 bases each). The CDR3 covers 14 residues. V lost 6 bases to trimming and J lost 2 bases, with 12 bases between them. The germline CDR1 and CDR2 sequences are MNHNS and SASEGT. The CDR3 loop reads CASRWGAPTDTQYF. In nucleotides, the CDR3 is TGTGCCAGCAGGTGGGGGGCGCCCACAGATACGCAGTATTTT.

Concerning this clone itself: Other DNA sequences in this sample translate to the same CDR3. This chain connects TRBV2 to TRBJ2-5, with TRBD1 matching 7 bases. V shed 3 bases and J 1 base; nucleotides not matched to a gene: 2. The CDR3 has 14 amino acids. Germline V gives CDR1 SNHLY, CDR2 FYNNEI. CDR3 DNA: TGTGCCAGCAGTGATAGGACAGGCCAAGAGACCCAGTACTTC. Protein: CASSDRTGQETQYF. Complete variable domain (other parts from reference TRBV2 and TRBJ2-5): EPEVTQTPSHQVTQMGQEVILRCVPISNHLYFYWYRQILGQKVEFLVSFYNNEISEKSEIFDDQFSVERPDGSNFTLKIRSTKLEDSAMYFCASSDRTGQETQYFGPGTRLLVL.

The V gene is TRBV2, the J gene TRBJ1-5; D might be TRBD1 (5 bases). Per the germline V gene, CDR1 is SNHLY and CDR2 is FYNNEI. The length of the CDR3 is 13 residues. Trimming pared 1 base from V and 10 bases from J, leaving 11 bases between. The CDR3 sequence: CASSEEGISPQHF. CDR3 nucleotides: TGTGCCAGCAGTGAAGAGGGGATTAGCCCCCAGCATTTT. The full variable domain, completed using reference TRBV2 and TRBJ1-5, is EPEVTQTPSHQVTQMGQEVILRCVPISNHLYFYWYRQILGQKVEFLVSFYNNEISEKSEIFDDQFSVERPDGSNFTLKIRSTKLEDSAMYFCASSEEGISPQHFGDGTRLSIL.

The gene calls are TRBV6-1 and TRBJ2-7; D uncertain. The germline CDR1 and CDR2 sequences are MNHNS and SASEGT. V gave up 7 bases and J gave up 4 bases, with 11 bases separating them. The CDR3 covers 12 residues. The CDR3 DNA is TGTGCCAGCATCGTGGGCCGGTACGAGCAGTACTTC. It translates to CASIVGRYEQYF.

The V and J genes are TRBV27 and TRBJ2-5; possibly TRBD1 or TRBD2 for D (5 bases each). The V end lost 6 bases, the J end lost 1 base, and 12 bases lay between the germline ends. The CDR3 totals 14 residues. Germline-derived CDR1 and CDR2 are MNHEY and SMNVEV (reference sequence). The CDR3, as DNA: TGTGCCAGCAGACGGGACCGCGGCCAAGAGACCCAGTACTTC. This gives the protein CASRRDRGQETQYF.

CDR3 bases: TGTGCCAGCAGCCGAGGGGGGGTGAGGAATGGCAATCAGCCCCAGCATTTT. Its translation is CASSRGGVRNGNQPQHF. This chain links TRBV5-6 with TRBJ1-5, with D maybe TRBD1 (6 bases). The CDR3 totals 17 residues. The germline V and J ends were trimmed by 4 bases and 2 bases, with 19 bases remaining between them. Germline V gives CDR1 SGHDT, CDR2 YYEEEE.

With respect to this clone: Other DNA sequences of this sample code for an identical CDR3. The CDR3 sequence is CASSLYSYEQYF. The CDR3 region has the DNA TGTGCCAGCAGCTTATACTCCTACGAGCAGTACTTC. The V and J genes are TRBV7-2 and TRBJ2-7; D is unresolved. V lost 2 bases, J lost 0 bases, and 2 bases lay in between. Germline values: CDR1 SGHTA, CDR2 FQGNSA. The CDR3 extends over 12 amino acids.